The rows below give T cell receptor beta chains drawn from one sample of a study of T cells in tuberculosis. The method was immunoSEQ multiplex PCR; TCRdb's version includes in-frame clones alone and lacks a portion of them. Counted here are fewer than 55,000 clones, about 96% occurring once; the ten biggest clones make up over 6.5%. Sequenced sample: PBMCs. The receptors stem from a donor aged 10-29 years with latent tuberculosis or without tuberculosis infection. Each CDR3 is given with its conserved first and last residue. The order of the fields is clone size, V gene, D gene, J gene, CDR3 DNA, CDR3 protein. The D gene is left open where the match is weak. A row's size may be missing; if present it is once, few, many or a size class.

>NA|TRBV9|NA|TRBJ1-5
TGTGCCAGCAGCTTGGAAGGAGATAGCAATCAGCCCCAGCATTTT
CASSLEGDSNQPQHF
>NA|TRBV27|TRBD1|TRBJ1-4
TGTGCCAGCAGTTTAACCCCCGGGACAGTTTCAAATGAAAAACTGTTTTTT
CASSLTPGTVSNEKLFF
>NA|TRBV7-8|NA|TRBJ2-5
TGTGCCAGCAGCCCCCACCGGGTCACACAAGAGACCCAGTACTTC
CASSPHRVTQETQYF
>NA|TRBV7-8|TRBD1|TRBJ1-1
TGTGCCAGCAGCTTTACCGGGACAGGTATAATGAACACTGAAGCTTTCTTT
CASSFTGTGIMNTEAFF
>NA|TRBV5-8|NA|TRBJ1-5
TGTGCCAGCAGCTTCATTCATAGGGGGGGTCAGCCCCAGCATTTT
CASSFIHRGGQPQHF
>NA|TRBV30|TRBD1|TRBJ1-4
TGTGCCTGGAGTGTAGGGACAGCGGAAAAACTGTTTTTT
CAWSVGTAEKLFF
>NA|TRBV19|NA|TRBJ1-2
TGTGCCAGTAGTACTGGACTCCACTATGGCTACACCTTC
CASSTGLHYGYTF
>NA|TRBV5-1|TRBD1|TRBJ1-2
TGCGCCAGCAGCTTGTGGACAGGGGGCTATGGCTACACCTTC
CASSLWTGGYGYTF
>NA|TRBV27|TRBD1|TRBJ1-2
TGTGCCAGCAGTTTTCGGACAGGGGGCGCTGACTATGGCTACACCTTC
CASSFRTGGADYGYTF
>few|TRBV4-1|TRBD1|TRBJ1-5
TGCGCCAGCAGCCAAGGATCGGTTGCCGGGACAGGGGCCGGTCAGCCCCAGCATTTT
CASSQGSVAGTGAGQPQHF
>NA|TRBV15|NA|TRBJ2-3
TGTGCCACCAGCCCTGATACAGGGTTTAGCACAGATACGCAGTATTTT
CATSPDTGFSTDTQYF
>NA|TRBV7-8|TRBD2|TRBJ2-1
TGTGCCAGCAGCCCGGTAGCGGGAGCGAACAATGAGCAGTTCTTC
CASSPVAGANNEQFF
>NA|TRBV7-2|NA|TRBJ1-5
TGTGCCAGCAGAACCGGGTCGGCCTATAGCAATCAGCCCCAGCATTTT
CASRTGSAYSNQPQHF
>NA|TRBV18|NA|TRBJ2-7
TGTGCCAGCTCACCAGAGACAGGAGGCTACGAGCAGTACTTC
CASSPETGGYEQYF
>NA|TRBV5-4|TRBD1|TRBJ2-5
TGTGCCAGCAGCCCGCGCCTCGGGACAGAAGAGACCCAGTACTTC
CASSPRLGTEETQYF
>NA|TRBV5-4|TRBD2|TRBJ2-7
TGTGCCAGCAGCCCAGGACTAGCGGTATCCTACGAGCAGTACTTC
CASSPGLAVSYEQYF
>NA|TRBV6-5|TRBD1|TRBJ1-4
TGTGCCAGCAGTTACCGACAGGGAATGCGGGAAAAACTGTTTTTT
CASSYRQGMREKLFF
>NA|TRBV6-4|NA|TRBJ1-1
TGTGCCAGCAGTGCCAGTCCGAACACTGAAGCTTTCTTT
CASSASPNTEAFF
>NA|TRBV6-5|NA|TRBJ2-2
TGTGCCAGCACCGTCCGGGGGACCGGGGAGCTGTTTTTT
CASTVRGTGELFF
>NA|TRBV19|NA|TRBJ1-2
TGTGCCAGTAGTATCGGACAGTCACACTACACCTTC
CASSIGQSHYTF
>NA|TRBV5-1|NA|TRBJ2-1
TGCGCCAGCACCACTTCCCCCACCTCCTACAATGAGCAGTTCTTC
CASTTSPTSYNEQFF
>NA|TRBV7-9|TRBD2|TRBJ2-1
TGTGCCAGCAGCTTACTAGCGGGGGACAATGAGCAGTTCTTC
CASSLLAGDNEQFF
>NA|TRBV7-2|NA|TRBJ2-7
TGTGCCAGCAGCCCTAGTACAGGGTACGAGCAGTACTTC
CASSPSTGYEQYF
>NA|TRBV19|TRBD1|TRBJ2-2
TGTGCCAGCGTAAAACCGGGACAGGGTATATACACCGGGGAGCTGTTTTTT
CASVKPGQGIYTGELFF
>NA|TRBV11-2|TRBD1|TRBJ1-1
TGTGCCAGCAGACCTACCAACAGGGGGACGAACACTGAAGCTTTCTTT
CASRPTNRGTNTEAFF
>NA|TRBV6-5|TRBD2|TRBJ2-2
TGTGCCAGCAGTTACTTGGCGGGAGAGACCGGGGAGCTGTTTTTT
CASSYLAGETGELFF
>NA|TRBV18|TRBD1|TRBJ1-1
TGTGCCAGCTCCCCTAGACAGGGTGGCCAACTGAACACTGAAGCTTTCTTT
CASSPRQGGQLNTEAFF
>NA|TRBV9|TRBD2|TRBJ2-1
TGTGCCAGCAGCGTAGAGGGTTGGAGCGGGGGGGCCCACAATGAGCAGTTCTTC
CASSVEGWSGGAHNEQFF
>NA|TRBV19|TRBD2|TRBJ2-1
TGTGCCAGTAACTTAGCGGGGAGCTCCTACAATGAGCAGTTCTTC
CASNLAGSSYNEQFF
>NA|TRBV11-2|TRBD2|TRBJ2-2
TGTGCCAGCAGCTTACATAGGACTAGCGGGAACACCGGGGAGCTGTTTTTT
CASSLHRTSGNTGELFF
>NA|TRBV19|TRBD1|TRBJ1-1
TGTGCCAGTAGTGAAACCGGGACAGGGTTGCGTGGCACTGAAGCTTTCTTT
CASSETGTGLRGTEAFF
>NA|TRBV6-1|NA|TRBJ1-5
TGTGCCAGCGATTTTCCCAGGGTAGAACAGCCCCAGCATTTT
CASDFPRVEQPQHF
>NA|TRBV6-6|NA|TRBJ2-7
TGTGCCAGCAGTTACTCGTTGGCGGGGAGCTCCTACGAGCAGTACTTC
CASSYSLAGSSYEQYF
>few|TRBV10-3|NA|TRBJ1-1
TGTGCCATCAGTGAGCCCTCAGGAAACACTGAAGCTTTCTTT
CAISEPSGNTEAFF
>few|TRBV10-2|NA|TRBJ2-7
TGCGCCAGCAGTGAACAGGACAAATTCTACGAGCAGTACTTC
CASSEQDKFYEQYF
>once|TRBV30|TRBD1|TRBJ1-5
TGTGCCTGGAGTGTGACAGGGGCGACCCAGCCCCAGCATTTT
CAWSVTGATQPQHF
>NA|TRBV15|TRBD2|TRBJ2-1
TGTGCCACCAGCAGATACCATGGGACTAGCACTTCCTACAATGAGCAGTTCTTC
CATSRYHGTSTSYNEQFF
>NA|TRBV30|NA|TRBJ1-3
TGTGCCTGGAGTGAAGGGGAAGGAAACACCATATATTTT
CAWSEGEGNTIYF
>NA|TRBV29-1|TRBD1|TRBJ1-1
TGCAGTGCTCACAGGGGCTGGAACACTGAAGCTTTCTTT
CSAHRGWNTEAFF
>once|TRBV6-5|TRBD1|TRBJ2-1
TGTGCCAGCCAGAACCCAGGGGGTTACAATGAGCAGTTCTTC
CASQNPGGYNEQFF
>NA|TRBV5-5|NA|TRBJ1-2
TGTGCCAGCAGCCTGGCCCAGAGAGTGGGGAGAGCTAACTATGGCTACACCTTC
CASSLAQRVGRANYGYTF
>NA|TRBV5-1|NA|TRBJ2-3
TGCGCCAGCAGGTCCTACCCAGATACGCAGTATTTT
CASRSYPDTQYF
>once|TRBV5-1|NA|TRBJ2-7
TGCGCCAGCAGCCAGGACAGCTACTACGAGCAGTACTTC
CASSQDSYYEQYF
>NA|TRBV4-2|NA|TRBJ2-7
TGTGCCAGCAGCCAAGGTTTATCAGCGGCCCCCTTCTACGAGCAGTACTTC
CASSQGLSAAPFYEQYF
>NA|TRBV14|NA|TRBJ2-7
TGTGCCAGCAGCCACCTTCCGGGTTCCAGCTCCTACGAGCAGTACTTC
CASSHLPGSSSYEQYF
>NA|TRBV7-9|NA|TRBJ1-4
TGTGCCAGCAGCCCACAAGGGGGAAATGAAAAACTGTTTTTT
CASSPQGGNEKLFF
>NA|TRBV5-1|TRBD1|TRBJ2-7
TGCGCCAGCAGCTTGGCGGGGACAGGGTACGAGCAGTACTTC
CASSLAGTGYEQYF
>NA|TRBV6-5|NA|TRBJ1-1
TGTGCCAGGTTTCTCAACACTGAAGCTTTCTTT
CARFLNTEAFF
>NA|TRBV11-2|NA|TRBJ2-7
TGTGCCAGCCGAGACTACTTCTCCTACGAGCAGTACTTC
CASRDYFSYEQYF